The present T cell receptor (beta chain) was sequenced within a study of PD-1 blockade in classical Hodgkin lymphoma. Study outcomes and limitations: Complete responders had baseline diversity similar to newly diagnosed patients.

Of note for this clone: Its target is unknown.

Sequencing was performed with immunoSEQ multiplex PCR; in TCRdb, only in-frame clones are kept and a portion is missing. The sample carries around 60,000 clones, roughly 85% recorded once. The length of the CDR3 is 17 residues. The V gene's germline CDR1 is LNHDA and CDR2 SQIVND (reference sequence). Germline trimming cut 6 bases from V and 2 bases from J; bases unmatched to any gene: 10. Time point noted: cycle 4 day 1 (C4D1), after less than seven weeks of nivolumab. All patients relapsed after autologous stem cell transplantation, and brentuximab vedotin exposure varied. The receptor's source is a human donor with classical Hodgkin lymphoma. The sample consisted of peripheral blood mononuclear cells (PBMCs), taken before the fourth cycle of nivolumab. The J gene is TRBJ2-3, the V gene TRBV19, with 11 bases aligning to TRBD2. CDR3 sequence: CASRATLAGDPTDTQYF. The DNA of the CDR3 is TGTGCCAGTAGAGCCACACTAGCGGGGGATCCCACAGATACGCAGTATTTT.